One and the same sample provided the 5 T cell receptor beta chains below, sequenced in a study of blood T cell repertoires in COVID-19 (dated by TCRdb to the early 2020s). The library was generated by the immunoSEQ multiplex PCR assay. TCRdb's version of the immuneACCESS table is confined to in-frame rearrangements and falls short of the full clone set. An unresolved V gene accounts for under half of the shortfall where checked; the remainder is of unknown origin. This sample lists about 81,000 clones; approximately 86% were detected once. About 4.4% of the sample goes to the ten largest clones. Sequencing was performed on peripheral blood. The receptor source for this set is a woman at least 80 years old with acute or convalescent COVID-19.

V gene TRBV5-8 combines with J gene TRBJ1-1, with TRBD1 as a possible D gene (6 bases). CDR1 and CDR2 (germline): SGHTS, YDEGEE. The CDR3 is 14 amino acids. V lost 10 bases to trimming and J lost 0 bases, with 16 bases between them. The CDR3 loop is CAEPGGLMNTEAFF. CDR3 coding DNA: TGTGCCGAGCCGGGGGGCTTAATGAACACTGAAGCTTTCTTT.

The rearrangement links TRBV2 to TRBJ2-3, with TRBD2 matching over 11 bases. The CDR3 loop spans 15 amino acids. J lost 2 bases, V lost 4 bases, and 2 bases had no gene match. CDR1 is SNHLY and CDR2 is FYNNEI in the germline V gene. The CDR3 sequence: CASSASGGPTDTQYF. CDR3 nucleotides: TGTGCCAGCAGTGCTAGCGGGGGGCCCACAGATACGCAGTATTTT.

The chain is built from TRBV28 and TRBJ1-6, with TRBD1 as a possible D gene (5 bases). CDR1 is MDHEN, CDR2 SYDVKM, per germline. The CDR3 is 15 amino acids. Trimming took off 6 bases at V and 10 bases at J, with 19 bases between the two ends. The CDR3 DNA follows: TGTGCCAGCAGCTCACACGGGACGGGGAGGTCACCCCTCCACTTT. It yields the protein CASSSHGTGRSPLHF.

This chain links TRBV5-1 with TRBJ1-2, with 8 nucleotides matching TRBD1. This CDR3 comprises 14 residues. Germline V lookup: CDR1 SGHRS, CDR2 YFSETQ. V lost 4 bases and J lost 6; bases outside the gene matches: 8. The CDR3: CASSVGDRGNGYTF. DNA for the CDR3: TGCGCCAGCAGCGTCGGTGACAGGGGTAATGGCTACACCTTC.

The rearrangement links TRBV23-1 to TRBJ2-7; D possibly corresponds to TRBD1 (6 bases). TRBV23-1 is annotated as an ORF whose role is uncertain. This CDR3 has 16 residues. V lost 2 bases and J 2 bases, leaving 16 bases between the germline ends. The CDR3 coding sequence is TGCGCCAGCAGTCAACCGCGGACAGACCGAGCCTACGAGCAGTACTTC. This encodes CASSQPRTDRAYEQYF.